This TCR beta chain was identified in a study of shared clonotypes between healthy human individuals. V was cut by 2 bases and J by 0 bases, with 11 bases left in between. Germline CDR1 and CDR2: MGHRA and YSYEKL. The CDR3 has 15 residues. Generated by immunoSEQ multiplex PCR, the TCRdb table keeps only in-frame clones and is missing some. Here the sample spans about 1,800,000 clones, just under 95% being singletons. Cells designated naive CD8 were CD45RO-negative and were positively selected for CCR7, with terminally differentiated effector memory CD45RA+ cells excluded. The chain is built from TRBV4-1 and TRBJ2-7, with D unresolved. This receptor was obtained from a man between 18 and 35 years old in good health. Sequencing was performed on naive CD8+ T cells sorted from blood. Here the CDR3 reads CASSQRPLSSYEQYF. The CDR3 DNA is TGCGCCAGCAGCCAACGACCTTTGAGCTCCTACGAGCAGTACTTC.